Listed below are T cell receptor beta chains from one sample, sequenced in a study of cytomegalovirus exposure and HLA in healthy donors. This table comes from immunoSEQ multiplex PCR, and its TCRdb copy is limited to in-frame clones, with some not included. The sample totals 75,000 to 95,000 clones; its top ten clones hold more than 5.5%. Sequenced input: PBMCs. All receptors derive from a girl between 10 and 17 years old in good health and CMV-seropositive. Each CDR3 is given with its conserved first and last residue. A D gene is named only where the DNA matches it firmly.

v_call	d_call	j_call	cdr3_nt	cdr3_aa
TRBV5-1	NA	TRBJ1-1	TGCGCCAGCAGCTTGTCCCCGGTTCTCTCGCGGAACACTGAAGCTTTCTTT	CASSLSPVLSRNTEAFF
TRBV7-3	NA	TRBJ2-5	TGTGCCAGCAGCCCTCACCACCGGGTGACGCAAGAGACCCAGTACTTC	CASSPHHRVTQETQYF
TRBV27	NA	TRBJ1-5	TGTGCCACCAGCTGGGCGACGAATCAGCCCCAGCATTTT	CATSWATNQPQHF
TRBV7-6	NA	TRBJ2-2	TGTGCCAGCAGCTTATGGCCGGAGACCGGGGAGCTGTTTTTT	CASSLWPETGELFF
TRBV5-4	TRBD1	TRBJ2-5	TGTGCCAGCAGCAACGCCGGGACAGGGGGGAAAGAGACCCAGTACTTC	CASSNAGTGGKETQYF
TRBV4-1	NA	TRBJ2-7	TGCGCCAGCAGCCAAGAGACAGGTACCTACGAGCAGTACTTC	CASSQETGTYEQYF
TRBV18	NA	TRBJ1-3	TGTGCCAGCTCACTCGGACAACTCTCTGGAAACACCATATATTTT	CASSLGQLSGNTIYF
TRBV27	NA	TRBJ2-7	TGTGCCAGCAGTTTTCTGGGGAGCTACGAGCAGTACTTC	CASSFLGSYEQYF
TRBV7-2	NA	TRBJ1-1	TGTGCCAGCAGCTTAGTTGCGCAGGAAAACACTGAAGCTTTCTTT	CASSLVAQENTEAFF
TRBV7-9	NA	TRBJ2-1	TGTGCCAGCAGCTTAGTTCAGGGTGAGCAGTTCTTC	CASSLVQGEQFF
TRBV5-4	TRBD1	TRBJ1-3	TGTGCCAGCAGCTTGGAGTGGGGACAGGGAAACACCATATATTTT	CASSLEWGQGNTIYF
TRBV18	NA	TRBJ2-1	TGTGCCAGCTCGCCTGCCTCCGGTGAGCAGTTCTTC	CASSPASGEQFF
TRBV4-1	TRBD2	TRBJ2-7	TGCGCCAGCAGCCAATCGGGACTAGCGAGTGCCTACGAGCAGTACTTC	CASSQSGLASAYEQYF
TRBV6-5	NA	TRBJ1-5	TGTGCCAGCAGACCTCTAACAGGGAATCAGCCCCAGCATTTT	CASRPLTGNQPQHF
TRBV7-9	NA	TRBJ1-3	TGTGCCAGCAGCCGAGAGCAGGGAGGCGTCTCTGGAAACACCATATATTTT	CASSREQGGVSGNTIYF
TRBV18	TRBD1	TRBJ2-1	TGTGCCAGCTCTCAGTCCGGACAGGGGGCAACCTACAATGAGCAGTTCTTC	CASSQSGQGATYNEQFF
TRBV9	NA	TRBJ1-1	TGTGCCAGCAGCGATGGGCTTGAAGCTTTCTTT	CASSDGLEAFF
TRBV7-9	NA	TRBJ2-2	TGTGCCAGCAGCACCCCAGGGTGGGCCGGGGAGCTGTTTTTT	CASSTPGWAGELFF
TRBV9	TRBD1	TRBJ1-6	TGTGCCAGCAGCGCCCGAGAGGGGGCTGGCGATTCACCCCTCCACTTT	CASSAREGAGDSPLHF
TRBV5-5	NA	TRBJ2-1	TGTGCCAGCAGCTCCCAGGGTTCGTCCGACAATGAGCAGTTCTTC	CASSSQGSSDNEQFF
TRBV6-5	NA	TRBJ1-1	TGTGCCAGCAGTTACTCGCCCCTTGTCAGGGCCGAGTTT	CASSYSPLVRAEF
TRBV6-5	NA	TRBJ1-1	TGTGCCAGCAGTGAGACAGCGATGAACACTGAAGCTTTCTTT	CASSETAMNTEAFF
TRBV9	TRBD2	TRBJ2-3	TGTGCCAGCAGCGTCCTCGGGACTAGCGGGGGGTGGGTCACAGATACGCAGTATTTT	CASSVLGTSGGWVTDTQYF
TRBV6-1	NA	TRBJ1-5	TGTGCCAGCAGTGAGGGCTCCAGCAATCAGCCCCAGCATTTT	CASSEGSSNQPQHF
TRBV9	TRBD1	TRBJ1-2	TGTGCCAGCAGCTCCAACAGGGGCGGCTATGGCTACACCTTC	CASSSNRGGYGYTF
TRBV18	TRBD1	TRBJ1-5	TGTGCCAGCTCACCCCTCGGGACAGGGGTGCAGGATCAGCCCCAGCATTTT	CASSPLGTGVQDQPQHF
TRBV4-1	TRBD1	TRBJ1-1	TGCGCCAGCAGCCCTCGACAGGGCCTGATCACTGAAGCTTTCTTT	CASSPRQGLITEAFF
TRBV11-1	NA	TRBJ2-3	TGTGCCAGCAGCTTAGCGGGGGGATTCTCAGATACGCAGTATTTT	CASSLAGGFSDTQYF
TRBV4-3	TRBD2	TRBJ2-1	TGCGCCAGCAGCCAAGAGGGCGGGGGGTCTTACAATGAGCAGTTCTTC	CASSQEGGGSYNEQFF
TRBV7-3	NA	TRBJ1-1	TGTGCCAGCAGCCGATCCGGACAGCTTGAAGCTTTCTTT	CASSRSGQLEAFF
TRBV18	TRBD1	TRBJ2-5	TGTGCCAGCTCAAGCCGGAGACAGGGGAAAGAGACCCAGTACTTC	CASSSRRQGKETQYF
TRBV4-3	NA	TRBJ2-3	TGCGCCAGCAGCCAAGCTAGCACAGATACGCAGTATTTT	CASSQASTDTQYF
TRBV5-1	NA	TRBJ2-3	TGCGCCAGCAGCCCGGCTGGACAGCACACAGATACGCAGTATTTT	CASSPAGQHTDTQYF
TRBV12-2	NA	TRBJ1-1	TGTGCAAGTCGCTTAGTGTGGCGGGGGAAGGCTGAAGCTTTCTTT	CASRLVWRGKAEAFF
TRBV2	NA	TRBJ1-6	TGTGCCAGCAGTGAAGAGAGCTCCTATAATTCACCCCTCCACTTT	CASSEESSYNSPLHF
TRBV9	TRBD1	TRBJ1-5	TGTGCCAGCAGCGGACAGGGAATTGGTCAGCCCCAGCATTTT	CASSGQGIGQPQHF
TRBV9	NA	TRBJ2-3	TGTGCCAGCAGCGTCAACGAGCGGGATACGCAGTATTTT	CASSVNERDTQYF
TRBV11-2	NA	TRBJ1-6	TGTGCCAGCAGCTTATATCCCCCGGGGTTAGGCTCACCCCTCCACTTT	CASSLYPPGLGSPLHF
TRBV9	NA	TRBJ1-1	TGTGCCAGCAGCGCGGGGGGTAACGGGCCCACTGAAGCTTTCTTT	CASSAGGNGPTEAFF
TRBV7-9	TRBD1	TRBJ2-3	TGTGCCAGCAGCTTAGCGCTAAAGGGGGCAGCAGATACGCAGTATTTT	CASSLALKGAADTQYF
TRBV13	TRBD2	TRBJ2-3	TGTGCCAGCAGCGCCCCGACTAGCGGGGGCCCGAGCACAGATACGCAGTATTTT	CASSAPTSGGPSTDTQYF
TRBV7-3	NA	TRBJ1-6	TGTGCCAGCAGCTTATTGGGGGCGAGGAATTCACCCCTCCACTTT	CASSLLGARNSPLHF
TRBV5-4	TRBD2	TRBJ2-7	TGTGCCAGCAGCTTGGACGGGGGGACCTACGAGCAGTACTTC	CASSLDGGTYEQYF
TRBV4-3	NA	TRBJ2-6	TGCGCCAGCAGCCAAGTTTCAGGGTCCAACGTCCTGACTTTC	CASSQVSGSNVLTF
TRBV6-6	TRBD2	TRBJ2-7	TGTGCCAGCAGTTGGGGGACTACAGTCGAGCAGTACTTC	CASSWGTTVEQYF
TRBV7-9	TRBD1	TRBJ1-2	TGTGCCAGCAGCTTAGGGGACAGGGCCTATGGCTACACCTTC	CASSLGDRAYGYTF
TRBV5-4	TRBD1	TRBJ2-3	TGTGCCAGCAGCATACCGACAGGGGTTAGAGATACGCAGTATTTT	CASSIPTGVRDTQYF
TRBV4-3	NA	TRBJ1-6	TGCGCCAGCAGCCAATATAGGACAGTAGGGAATTCACCCCTCCACTTT	CASSQYRTVGNSPLHF